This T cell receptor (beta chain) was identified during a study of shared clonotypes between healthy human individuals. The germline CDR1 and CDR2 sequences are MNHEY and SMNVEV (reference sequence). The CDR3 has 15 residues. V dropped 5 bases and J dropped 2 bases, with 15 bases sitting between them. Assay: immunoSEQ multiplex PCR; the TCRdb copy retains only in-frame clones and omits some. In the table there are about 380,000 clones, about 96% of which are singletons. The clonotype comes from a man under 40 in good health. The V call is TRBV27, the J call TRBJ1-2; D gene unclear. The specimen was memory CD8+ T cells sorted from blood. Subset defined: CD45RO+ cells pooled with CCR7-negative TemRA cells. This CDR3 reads CASSPGHTPNYGYTF. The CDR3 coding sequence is TGTGCCAGCAGTCCAGGTCACACACCAAACTATGGCTACACCTTC.